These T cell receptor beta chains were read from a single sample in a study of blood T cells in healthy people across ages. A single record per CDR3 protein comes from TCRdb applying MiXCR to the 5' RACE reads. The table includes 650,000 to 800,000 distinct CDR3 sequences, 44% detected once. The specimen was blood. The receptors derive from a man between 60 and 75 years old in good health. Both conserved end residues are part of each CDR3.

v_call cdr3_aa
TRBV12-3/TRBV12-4 CASSSRSGATYEQYF
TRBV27 CASKVSASGGRWEQYF
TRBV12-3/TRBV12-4 CASSLSLPQRHF
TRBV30 CAWTLPGQQSPLHF
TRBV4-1 CASSHEHGTSGGPQETQYF
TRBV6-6 CASSAQTGYQPQHF
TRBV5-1 CASSPTRGADPVNEQYF
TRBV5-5 CASSLAGTGDGEQYF
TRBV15 CATSRAGTSGNEQFF
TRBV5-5 CASSLGWVSNTGELFF
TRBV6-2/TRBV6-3 CASSYSSTSGETQYF